The rows below give T cell receptor beta chains drawn from one sample of a study of T cell responses to AZD1222 COVID-19 vaccine. Libraries were prepared by immunoSEQ multiplex PCR; TCRdb keeps only in-frame clonotypes and omits some of them. The sample consists of about 140,000 clones, roughly 89% of them appearing once. The sample consisted of peripheral blood, taken on day 0 of AZD1222 vaccination. The receptors were sampled from an adult in good health. Each CDR3 is given with its conserved first and last residue. Each record gives: clone size, J gene, V gene, D gene, CDR3 protein, CDR3 DNA. A D gene is named only where the DNA matches it firmly. A row's size may be missing; if present it is once, few, many or a size class.

clone size: -; J gene: TRBJ1-1; V gene: TRBV4-3; D gene: -; CDR3 protein: CASSQALGIGTEAFF; CDR3 DNA: TGCGCCAGCAGCCAAGCGTTGGGGATAGGAACTGAAGCTTTCTTT
clone size: few; J gene: TRBJ1-3; V gene: TRBV29-1; D gene: -; CDR3 protein: CSVDRANTIYF; CDR3 DNA: TGCAGCGTTGACAGGGCGAACACCATATATTTT
clone size: -; J gene: TRBJ2-7; V gene: TRBV7-6; D gene: -; CDR3 protein: CASSLGRRGHNYEQYF; CDR3 DNA: TGTGCCAGCAGCTTAGGTCGGAGGGGGCACAACTACGAGCAGTACTTC
clone size: -; J gene: TRBJ1-6; V gene: TRBV27; D gene: -; CDR3 protein: CASSLSRSGVHSPLHF; CDR3 DNA: TGTGCCAGCAGTTTATCGAGATCAGGGGTTCATTCACCCCTCCACTTT
clone size: -; J gene: TRBJ2-7; V gene: TRBV28; D gene: -; CDR3 protein: CASYREVRPYEQYF; CDR3 DNA: TGTGCCAGCTACAGGGAGGTCCGCCCCTACGAGCAGTACTTC
clone size: -; J gene: TRBJ2-3; V gene: TRBV7-6; D gene: -; CDR3 protein: CASSSRPTDTQYF; CDR3 DNA: TGTGCCAGCAGCTCCCGGCCCACAGATACGCAGTATTTT
clone size: once; J gene: TRBJ1-3; V gene: TRBV30; D gene: TRBD1; CDR3 protein: CAWSVGTAGNTIYF; CDR3 DNA: TGTGCCTGGAGTGTAGGGACAGCTGGAAACACCATATATTTT
clone size: once; J gene: TRBJ1-5; V gene: TRBV24-1; D gene: -; CDR3 protein: CATSDRGRINQPQHF; CDR3 DNA: TGTGCCACCAGTGATCGCGGACGGATCAATCAGCCCCAGCATTTT
clone size: -; J gene: TRBJ2-2; V gene: TRBV30; D gene: -; CDR3 protein: CAWSVSHNTGELFF; CDR3 DNA: TGTGCCTGGAGTGTCTCCCACAACACCGGGGAGCTGTTTTTT
clone size: once; J gene: TRBJ1-3; V gene: TRBV6-5; D gene: -; CDR3 protein: CASSPGQGRNTIYF; CDR3 DNA: TGTGCCAGCAGTCCTGGCCAGGGGAGAAACACCATATATTTT
clone size: few; J gene: TRBJ1-1; V gene: TRBV5-4; D gene: TRBD1; CDR3 protein: CASSTPTGRTEAFF; CDR3 DNA: TGTGCCAGCAGCACACCGACAGGGAGAACTGAAGCTTTCTTT
clone size: -; J gene: TRBJ1-2; V gene: TRBV3-1/TRBV3-2; D gene: -; CDR3 protein: CASAGTEHNYGYTF; CDR3 DNA: TGTGCCAGTGCCGGGACGGAGCATAACTATGGCTACACCTTC
clone size: -; J gene: TRBJ1-2; V gene: TRBV28; D gene: -; CDR3 protein: CASSPTEVFYGYTF; CDR3 DNA: TGTGCCAGCAGCCCCACCGAAGTTTTCTATGGCTACACCTTC
clone size: -; J gene: TRBJ2-3; V gene: TRBV5-5; D gene: TRBD2; CDR3 protein: CASSLAGGALDTQYF; CDR3 DNA: TGTGCCAGCAGCTTGGCCGGGGGGGCCTTAGATACGCAGTATTTT
clone size: -; J gene: TRBJ1-1; V gene: TRBV6-6; D gene: TRBD1; CDR3 protein: CASSYGDRKAFF; CDR3 DNA: TGTGCCAGCAGTTACGGGGACAGGAAAGCTTTCTTT
clone size: -; J gene: TRBJ1-1; V gene: TRBV28; D gene: -; CDR3 protein: CASEISESNTEAFF; CDR3 DNA: TGTGCCAGCGAAATTTCGGAAAGCAACACTGAAGCTTTCTTT
clone size: -; J gene: TRBJ2-2; V gene: TRBV10-2; D gene: TRBD2; CDR3 protein: CASRTGTTNTGELFF; CDR3 DNA: TGCGCCAGCAGGACCGGGACTACGAACACCGGGGAGCTGTTTTTT
clone size: -; J gene: TRBJ2-3; V gene: TRBV15; D gene: TRBD2; CDR3 protein: CATSRTSGYTDTQYF; CDR3 DNA: TGTGCCACCAGTCGGACTAGCGGTTACACAGATACGCAGTATTTT
clone size: -; J gene: TRBJ1-5; V gene: TRBV19; D gene: -; CDR3 protein: CASSQGRAFNQPQHF; CDR3 DNA: TGTGCCAGTAGTCAGGGCAGGGCCTTTAATCAGCCCCAGCATTTT
clone size: -; J gene: TRBJ1-1; V gene: TRBV18; D gene: -; CDR3 protein: CASSGTMNTEAFF; CDR3 DNA: TGTGCCAGCTCAGGGACCATGAACACTGAAGCTTTCTTT
clone size: -; J gene: TRBJ1-2; V gene: TRBV6-4; D gene: -; CDR3 protein: CASSDRPTDGYTF; CDR3 DNA: TGTGCCAGCAGTGACCGGCCCACGGATGGCTACACCTTC
clone size: -; J gene: TRBJ2-1; V gene: TRBV14; D gene: -; CDR3 protein: CASSQDRRNEQFF; CDR3 DNA: TGTGCCAGCAGCCAAGATCGCAGAAATGAGCAGTTCTTC
clone size: -; J gene: TRBJ1-2; V gene: TRBV7-8; D gene: -; CDR3 protein: CASSLGQNYGYTF; CDR3 DNA: TGTGCCAGCAGCTTAGGACAGAACTATGGCTACACCTTC
clone size: -; J gene: TRBJ2-5; V gene: TRBV18; D gene: -; CDR3 protein: CASYLRYQETQYF; CDR3 DNA: TGTGCCAGCTACTTAAGGTACCAAGAGACCCAGTACTTC
clone size: once; J gene: TRBJ1-2; V gene: TRBV5-4; D gene: TRBD1; CDR3 protein: CASINLTGRYGYTF; CDR3 DNA: TGTGCCAGCATCAACTTGACAGGGCGGTATGGCTACACCTTC
clone size: -; J gene: TRBJ1-3; V gene: TRBV9; D gene: -; CDR3 protein: CASSGSPRAISGNTIYF; CDR3 DNA: TGTGCCAGCAGCGGATCACCGAGGGCAATCTCTGGAAACACCATATATTTT
clone size: -; J gene: TRBJ2-4; V gene: TRBV12-3/TRBV12-4; D gene: -; CDR3 protein: CASSSARENIQYF; CDR3 DNA: TGTGCCAGCAGTTCTGCTCGGGAAAACATTCAGTACTTC
clone size: -; J gene: TRBJ1-2; V gene: TRBV6-4; D gene: -; CDR3 protein: CASSDSGFNGYTF; CDR3 DNA: TGTGCCAGCAGTGACTCGGGTTTTAATGGCTACACCTTC
clone size: -; J gene: TRBJ1-4; V gene: TRBV7-8; D gene: -; CDR3 protein: CASSPTNPTGTSNEKLFF; CDR3 DNA: TGTGCCAGCAGCCCTACGAATCCGACCGGGACAAGTAATGAAAAACTGTTTTTT
clone size: -; J gene: TRBJ1-2; V gene: TRBV4-1; D gene: TRBD1; CDR3 protein: CASRQGTHGYTF; CDR3 DNA: TGCGCCAGCAGACAGGGGACGCATGGCTACACCTTC
clone size: -; J gene: TRBJ2-7; V gene: TRBV3-1/TRBV3-2; D gene: -; CDR3 protein: CASSQSSYEQYF; CDR3 DNA: TGTGCCAGCAGCCAAAGCTCCTACGAGCAGTACTTC
clone size: -; J gene: TRBJ2-1; V gene: TRBV7-2; D gene: -; CDR3 protein: CASSRDNEQFF; CDR3 DNA: TGTGCCAGCAGCAGGGACAATGAGCAGTTCTTC
clone size: -; J gene: TRBJ2-2; V gene: TRBV5-1; D gene: -; CDR3 protein: CASTGEDGELFF; CDR3 DNA: TGCGCCAGTACGGGCGAGGATGGGGAGCTGTTTTTT
clone size: -; J gene: TRBJ1-5; V gene: TRBV6-5; D gene: TRBD1; CDR3 protein: CASRDRGRDQPQHF; CDR3 DNA: TGTGCCAGCAGGGACAGGGGGCGCGATCAGCCCCAGCATTTT
clone size: -; J gene: TRBJ1-2; V gene: TRBV11-2; D gene: TRBD1; CDR3 protein: CASSNPGQGGYGYTF; CDR3 DNA: TGTGCCAGCAGCAATCCAGGACAGGGTGGCTATGGCTACACCTTC
clone size: -; J gene: TRBJ1-2; V gene: TRBV9; D gene: -; CDR3 protein: CASSGAQGQTYGYTF; CDR3 DNA: TGTGCCAGCAGCGGAGCCCAGGGGCAGACCTATGGCTACACCTTC
clone size: -; J gene: TRBJ1-3; V gene: TRBV19; D gene: -; CDR3 protein: CASSFFRDSGNTIYF; CDR3 DNA: TGTGCCAGTAGTTTCTTCAGGGACTCTGGAAACACCATATATTTT
clone size: -; J gene: TRBJ1-2; V gene: TRBV7-9; D gene: -; CDR3 protein: CATHTPGNYGYTF; CDR3 DNA: TGTGCCACCCATACTCCGGGAAACTATGGCTACACCTTC
clone size: once; J gene: TRBJ2-2; V gene: TRBV7-9; D gene: -; CDR3 protein: CASSFGGRGRTGELFF; CDR3 DNA: TGTGCCAGCAGCTTTGGTGGGCGGGGACGGACCGGGGAGCTGTTTTTT
clone size: -; J gene: TRBJ1-1; V gene: TRBV6-5; D gene: -; CDR3 protein: CASRLLTGGGTEAFF; CDR3 DNA: TGTGCCAGCAGGCTCCTAACGGGGGGAGGCACTGAAGCTTTCTTT
clone size: -; J gene: TRBJ2-2; V gene: TRBV19; D gene: TRBD2; CDR3 protein: CASNFLWRGADTGELFF; CDR3 DNA: TGTGCCAGTAATTTTCTTTGGCGGGGGGCTGACACCGGGGAGCTGTTTTTT
clone size: -; J gene: TRBJ1-5; V gene: TRBV30; D gene: TRBD1; CDR3 protein: CAWRTGGSNQPQHF; CDR3 DNA: TGTGCCTGGCGGACAGGGGGCAGCAATCAGCCCCAGCATTTT
clone size: -; J gene: TRBJ1-2; V gene: TRBV4-2; D gene: TRBD1; CDR3 protein: CASSPTLTGDGYTF; CDR3 DNA: TGTGCCAGCAGCCCCACCCTGACAGGGGATGGCTACACCTTC
clone size: -; J gene: TRBJ1-1; V gene: TRBV30; D gene: TRBD1; CDR3 protein: CAWSVRGSATEAFF; CDR3 DNA: TGTGCCTGGAGTGTCAGGGGGAGTGCCACTGAAGCTTTCTTT
clone size: few; J gene: TRBJ1-4; V gene: TRBV7-2; D gene: -; CDR3 protein: CASSLTGSTNEKLFF; CDR3 DNA: TGTGCCAGCAGTCTTACAGGTTCCACTAATGAAAAACTGTTTTTT
clone size: -; J gene: TRBJ1-2; V gene: TRBV11-3; D gene: -; CDR3 protein: CASSLGGGESCYGYTF; CDR3 DNA: TGTGCCAGCAGCTTGGGGGGTGGGGAGTCTTGCTATGGCTACACCTTC